Below, 10 T cell receptor beta chains from the same sample are listed, as sequenced in a study of cytomegalovirus exposure and HLA in healthy donors. Primers for the PCR totalled 60 Vbeta and 13 Jbeta. Data came from immunoSEQ multiplex PCR; TCRdb stores just in-frame clones and leaves some out. This sample carries around 160,000 clones, 75% to 90% of them seen once, and the ten largest clones take around 4.3%. The sample consisted of PBMCs. These receptors were collected from a man aged 45 to 65 in good health and CMV-seropositive.

The chain carries TRBV5-1 and TRBJ1-5; D is perhaps TRBD1 (5 bases). In germline, CDR1 is SGHRS, CDR2 YFSETQ. V was trimmed by 0 bases and J by 7 bases, leaving 17 bases between them. The CDR3 has 16 amino acids. The CDR3 sequence: CASSLAWRGEEQPQHF. CDR3 in DNA: TGCGCCAGCAGCTTGGCCTGGAGGGGAGAGGAACAGCCCCAGCATTTT. The full variable domain, in which reference TRBV5-1 and TRBJ1-5 provide the parts outside the CDR3, is KAGVTQTPRYLIKTRGQQVTLSCSPISGHRSVSWYQQTPGQGLQFLFEYFSETQRNKGNFPGRFSGRQFSNSRSEMNVSTLELGDSALYLCASSLAWRGEEQPQHFGDGTRLSIL.

This chain joins TRBV28 and TRBJ2-3, with a possible D match to TRBD1 (5 bases). Trimming pared 5 bases from V and 0 bases from J, leaving 12 bases between. CDR1 is MDHEN and CDR2 is SYDVKM in the germline V gene. This CDR3 spans 15 amino acids. The DNA of the CDR3 is TGTGCCAGCAGTCCAGGGTGGAGTAGCACAGATACGCAGTATTTT. Translation: CASSPGWSSTDTQYF.

This clone has more than one count but fewer than ten. This chain uses TRBV30 with TRBJ1-5, with 7 bases fitting TRBD1. Germline V CDR1 and CDR2: GTSNPN, SVGIG (reference sequence). The CDR3 has 13 residues. V shed 5 bases, J shed 0 bases, and the junction held 1 base outside the gene matches. The CDR3 bases are TGTGCCTGGGGGACAGATAGCAATCAGCCCCAGCATTTT. It is translated as CAWGTDSNQPQHF.

This clone was counted only a few times. The rearrangement joins TRBV2 to TRBJ2-6, with D possibly matching TRBD2 (5 bases). V was clipped by 6 bases and J by 0 bases, with 15 bases between them. The germline CDR1 and CDR2 sequences are SNHLY and FYNNEI. This CDR3 comprises 17 residues. CDR3 DNA: TGTGCCAGCAGGGAGAGGGCAGCCCGCTCTGGGGCCAACGTCCTGACTTTC. This codes for CASRERAARSGANVLTF.

CDR3 coding DNA: TGTGCCAGCGATCCAGCGATACGTCGCGAGCAGTACTTC. Translated, it gives CASDPAIRREQYF. The chain employs TRBV2 and TRBJ2-7; no clear D. Germline CDR1 is SNHLY and CDR2 is FYNNEI. The V end was cut by 8 bases, the J end by 6 bases, with 17 bases between. The CDR3 is 13 amino acids.

The gene calls are TRBV19 and TRBJ1-5; D unclear. CDR1 and CDR2 from the germline V gene are LNHDA and SQIVND (reference sequence). The germline V and J ends were trimmed by 5 bases and 0 bases, with 17 bases remaining between them. The length of the CDR3 is 17 residues. The chain's CDR3 is CASSQIGGMISNQPQHF. The CDR3 nucleotides read TGTGCCAGTAGTCAAATTGGAGGGATGATTAGCAATCAGCCCCAGCATTTT.

The chain carries TRBV28 and TRBJ1-4; the D gene is possibly TRBD1 (6 bases). Trimming pared 4 bases from V and 8 bases from J, leaving 11 bases between. The germline CDR1 and CDR2 sequences are MDHEN and SYDVKM. The CDR3 extends over 13 amino acids. The CDR3 DNA sequence: TGTGCCAGCAGTTGGCAGGGGAGCGAAAAACTGTTTTTT. Protein: CASSWQGSEKLFF.

This rearrangement joins TRBV15 to TRBJ2-3; possibly TRBD1 for D (5 bases). The CDR3 contains 15 residues. Trimming pared 1 base from V and 3 bases from J, leaving 11 bases between. Germline values: CDR1 LNHNV, CDR2 YYDKDF (reference sequence). CDR3 coding DNA: TGTGCCACCAGCAGAGTAGGGGAAGTGACAGATACGCAGTATTTT. Residues: CATSRVGEVTDTQYF. The whole variable domain, remainder taken from reference TRBV15 and TRBJ2-3, is DAMVIQNPRYQVTQFGKPVTLSCSQTLNHNVMYWYQQKSSQAPKLLFHYYDKDFNNEADTPDNFQSRRPNTSFCFLDIRSPGLGDTAMYLCATSRVGEVTDTQYFGPGTRLTVL.

V usage is TRBV5-6 and J usage is TRBJ2-1, with 9 bases aligning to TRBD2. Germline trimming cut 3 bases from V and 6 bases from J; bases unmatched to any gene: 13. This CDR3 region has 17 residues. Germline CDR1 reads SGHDT; CDR2 reads YYEEEE. CDR3 bases: TGTGCCAGCAGCTACAGGGGAAGCGGGAGGTTCTCCAATGAGCAGTTCTTC. Its translation: CASSYRGSGRFSNEQFF.

The chain carries TRBV9 and TRBJ2-2; 10 positions agree with TRBD2. J was trimmed by 2 bases and V by 3 bases; bases with no gene match: 4. The V gene's germline CDR1 is SGDLS and CDR2 YYNGEE. There are 16 residues in the CDR3. This chain's CDR3 is CASSGSGGPNTGELFF. Here the CDR3 DNA reads TGTGCCAGCAGCGGTAGCGGGGGGCCAAACACCGGGGAGCTGTTTTTT.